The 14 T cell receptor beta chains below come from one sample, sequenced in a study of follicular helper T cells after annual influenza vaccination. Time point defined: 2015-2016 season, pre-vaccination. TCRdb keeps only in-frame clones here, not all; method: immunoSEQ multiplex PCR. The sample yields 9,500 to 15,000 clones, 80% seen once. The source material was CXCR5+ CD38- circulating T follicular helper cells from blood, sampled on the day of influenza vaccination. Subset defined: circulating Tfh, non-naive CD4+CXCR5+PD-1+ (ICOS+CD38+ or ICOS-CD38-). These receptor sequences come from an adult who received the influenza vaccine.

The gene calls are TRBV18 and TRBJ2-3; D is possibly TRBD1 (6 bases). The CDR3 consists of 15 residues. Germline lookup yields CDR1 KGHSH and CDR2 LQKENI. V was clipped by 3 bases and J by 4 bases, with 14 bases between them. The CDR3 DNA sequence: TGTGCCAGCTCACCTCTTGGGGGCAGGTCAGATACGCAGTATTTT. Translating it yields CASSPLGGRSDTQYF.

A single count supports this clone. This CDR3 reads CASSAQGGTGELFF. The CDR3 nucleotides are TGTGCCAGCAGCGCTCAGGGAGGCACCGGGGAGCTGTTTTTT. The V gene is TRBV7-2, the J gene TRBJ2-2; possible D gene TRBD2, 6 bases. The CDR3 runs 14 residues. V dropped 5 bases and J dropped 4 bases, with 11 bases sitting between them. Germline loops: CDR1 SGHTA, CDR2 FQGNSA.

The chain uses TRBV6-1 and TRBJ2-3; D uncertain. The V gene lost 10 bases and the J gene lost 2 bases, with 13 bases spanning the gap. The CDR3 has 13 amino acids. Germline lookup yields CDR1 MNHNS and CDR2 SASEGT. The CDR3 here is CAISVGNTDTQYF. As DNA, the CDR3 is TGTGCCATCTCGGTGGGGAACACAGATACGCAGTATTTT.

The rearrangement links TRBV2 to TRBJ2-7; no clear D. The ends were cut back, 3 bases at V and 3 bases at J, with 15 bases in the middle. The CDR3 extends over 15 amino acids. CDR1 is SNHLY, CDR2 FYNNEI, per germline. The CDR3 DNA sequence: TGTGCCAGCAGTGACGCCGGTAATCCAAGCTACGAGCAGTACTTC. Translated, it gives CASSDAGNPSYEQYF.

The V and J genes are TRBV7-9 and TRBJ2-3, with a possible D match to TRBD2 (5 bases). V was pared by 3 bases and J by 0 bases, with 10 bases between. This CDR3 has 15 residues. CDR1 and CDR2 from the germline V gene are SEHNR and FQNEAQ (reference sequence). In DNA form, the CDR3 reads TGTGCCAGCAGCTTCGGAGCGGATAGCACAGATACGCAGTATTTT. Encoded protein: CASSFGADSTDTQYF. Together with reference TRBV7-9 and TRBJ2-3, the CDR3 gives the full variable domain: DTGVSQNPRHKITKRGQNVTFRCDPISEHNRLYWYRQTLGQGPEFLTYFQNEAQLEKSRLLSDRFSAERPKGSFSTLEIQRTEQGDSAMYLCASSFGADSTDTQYFGPGTRLTVL.

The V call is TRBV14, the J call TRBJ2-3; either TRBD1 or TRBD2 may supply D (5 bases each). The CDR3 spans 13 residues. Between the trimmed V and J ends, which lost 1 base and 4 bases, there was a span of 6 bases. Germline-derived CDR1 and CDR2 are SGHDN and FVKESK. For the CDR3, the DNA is TGTGCCAGCAGCCAAGCGGGGCCAGATACGCAGTATTTT. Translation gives CASSQAGPDTQYF.

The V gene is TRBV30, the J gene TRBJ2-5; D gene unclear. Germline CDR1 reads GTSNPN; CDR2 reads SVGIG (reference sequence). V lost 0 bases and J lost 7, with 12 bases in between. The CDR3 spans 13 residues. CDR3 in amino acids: CAWSVGGSGTQYF. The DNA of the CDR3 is TGTGCCTGGAGTGTTGGCGGATCCGGGACCCAGTACTTC.

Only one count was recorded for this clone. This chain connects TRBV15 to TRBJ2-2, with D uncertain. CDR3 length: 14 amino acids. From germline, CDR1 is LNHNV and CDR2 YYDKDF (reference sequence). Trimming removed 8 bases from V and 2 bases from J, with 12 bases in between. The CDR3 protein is CATGVQINTGELFF. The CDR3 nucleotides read TGTGCCACCGGGGTACAGATAAACACCGGGGAGCTGTTTTTT.

CDR3 DNA sequence: TGTGCCAGCAGCTTAAACTATGAGCAGTTCTTC. It translates to CASSLNYEQFF. The gene calls are TRBV13 and TRBJ2-1; D unclear. This CDR3 is built from 11 residues. Germline CDR1 reads PRHDT; CDR2 reads FYEKMQ (reference sequence). Trimming pared 2 bases from V and 8 bases from J, leaving 4 bases between.

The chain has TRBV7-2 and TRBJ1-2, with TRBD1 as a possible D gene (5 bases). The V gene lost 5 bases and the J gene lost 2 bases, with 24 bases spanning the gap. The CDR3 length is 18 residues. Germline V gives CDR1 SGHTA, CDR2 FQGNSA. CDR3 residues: CASSHFGGGSGLNYGYTF. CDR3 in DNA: TGTGCCAGCAGCCATTTCGGCGGGGGATCAGGGCTAAACTATGGCTACACCTTC.

The CDR3 loop reads CSVGISPSSYNEQFF. The DNA of the CDR3 is TGCAGCGTCGGGATTTCCCCAAGCTCCTACAATGAGCAGTTCTTC. The chain joins TRBV29-1 to TRBJ2-1; TRBD2 might be the D (5 bases). Germline CDR1 reads SQVTM; CDR2 reads ANQGSEA. The CDR3 is 15 amino acids. V dropped 6 bases and J dropped 0 bases, with 15 bases sitting between them.

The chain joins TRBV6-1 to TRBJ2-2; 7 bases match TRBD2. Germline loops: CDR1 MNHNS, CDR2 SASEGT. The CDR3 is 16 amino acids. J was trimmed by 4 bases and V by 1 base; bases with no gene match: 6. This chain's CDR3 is CASSEGGLGGTGELFF. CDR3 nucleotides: TGTGCCAGCAGTGAAGGCGGACTAGGCGGCACCGGGGAGCTGTTTTTT.

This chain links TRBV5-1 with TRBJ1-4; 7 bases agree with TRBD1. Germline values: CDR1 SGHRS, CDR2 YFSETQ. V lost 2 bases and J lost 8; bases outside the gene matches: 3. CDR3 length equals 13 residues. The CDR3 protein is CASSFGGGEKLFF. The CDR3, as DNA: TGCGCCAGCAGCTTTGGAGGGGGCGAAAAACTGTTTTTT.

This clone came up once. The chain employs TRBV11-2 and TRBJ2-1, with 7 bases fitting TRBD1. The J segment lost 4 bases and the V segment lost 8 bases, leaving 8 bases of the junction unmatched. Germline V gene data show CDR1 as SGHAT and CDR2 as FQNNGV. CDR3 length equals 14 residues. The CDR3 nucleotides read TGTGCCAGCCGACAGGGACAATCATACAATGAGCAGTTCTTC. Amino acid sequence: CASRQGQSYNEQFF. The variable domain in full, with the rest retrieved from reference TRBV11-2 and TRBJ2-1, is EAGVAQSPRYKIIEKRQSVAFWCNPISGHATLYWYQQILGQGPKLLIQFQNNGVVDDSQLPKDRFSAERLKGVDSTLKIQPAKLEDSAVYLCASRQGQSYNEQFFGPGTRLTVL.